The 28 T cell receptor beta chains listed next were all sequenced from one sample in a study of Tregs in tolerant kidney transplant recipients. Here immunoSEQ multiplex PCR was the method, and the copy in TCRdb shows in-frame clones only, minus some. Of about 88,000 clones listed, approximately 90% are singletons. Sequences were obtained from CD8+ T cells from blood. The receptors come from a human donor in good health.

The V call is TRBV7-9, the J call TRBJ1-4; no clear D gene. This CDR3 comprises 12 residues. V was shortened by 1 base and J by 6 bases, with 3 bases between the two germline ends. Germline V gene sequence: CDR1 SEHNR, CDR2 FQNEAQ (reference sequence). The DNA of the CDR3 is TGTGCCAGCAGCTTAGGATATGAAAAACTGTTTTTT. This sequence encodes CASSLGYEKLFF.

V usage is TRBV2 and J usage is TRBJ2-1, with D maybe TRBD2 (5 bases). Trimming took off 3 bases at V and 0 bases at J, with 9 bases between the two ends. This CDR3 spans 15 amino acids. CDR1 is SNHLY, CDR2 FYNNEI, per germline. The DNA for the CDR3 is TGTGCCAGCAGTGATCCTAGCTCCTCCTACAATGAGCAGTTCTTC. The encoded protein is CASSDPSSSYNEQFF.

This chain connects TRBV7-9 to TRBJ2-3; D call uncertain. Trimming shortened V by 0 bases and J by 8 bases, and 9 bases separated the two germline ends. The CDR3 length is 13 residues. CDR1 SEHNR and CDR2 FQNEAQ come from the germline V gene (reference sequence). The CDR3 coding sequence is TGTGCCAGCAGCTTAGCGCTAGACGGTACGCAGTATTTT. Encoded protein: CASSLALDGTQYF.

The DNA for the CDR3 is TGTGCCAGTAGTATGGGAGGTCGGGGGGCCCAAGAGACCCAGTACTTC. Residues: CASSMGGRGAQETQYF. V is TRBV19 and J is TRBJ2-5; perhaps TRBD2 as D (7 bases). The CDR3 runs 16 residues. Germline CDR1 LNHDA, CDR2 SQIVND (reference sequence). The V gene lost 3 bases and the J gene lost 1 base, with 15 bases spanning the gap.

The chain uses TRBV29-1 and TRBJ2-2; a weak D match, TRBD2 (6 bases). The V end was cut by 7 bases, the J end by 3 bases, with 21 bases between. Germline CDR1 SQVTM, CDR2 ANQGSEA. The CDR3 contains 16 residues. The CDR3: CSAESGGELHTGELFF. The DNA of the CDR3 is TGCAGCGCCGAGAGTGGCGGGGAGCTGCACACCGGGGAGCTGTTTTTT.

This chain joins TRBV11-3 and TRBJ2-5, with 8 positions matching TRBD1. The CDR3 is made up of 15 amino acids. Germline V gene lookup returns CDR1 SGHNT and CDR2 YENEEA. V shed 2 bases, J shed 3 bases, and the junction held 5 bases outside the gene matches. The CDR3 here is CASSLPTDREETQYF. In DNA form, the CDR3 reads TGTGCCAGCAGCTTACCCACGGACAGGGAAGAGACCCAGTACTTC.

This chain's CDR3 is CASSQVPGQNTEAFF. CDR3 nucleotide sequence: TGTGCCAGCAGCCAAGTCCCAGGGCAGAACACTGAAGCTTTCTTT. The V call is TRBV4-2, the J call TRBJ1-1; D is possibly TRBD1 (5 bases). Trimming shortened V by 1 base and J by 1 base, and 10 bases separated the two germline ends. There are 15 residues in the CDR3. From germline, CDR1 is LGHNA and CDR2 YNFKEQ.

CDR3 sequence reads: CAWSSLAGGYMEDTQYF. In nucleotides, the CDR3 is TGTGCCTGGAGTTCACTAGCGGGAGGCTACATGGAGGATACGCAGTATTTT. The chain uses TRBV30 and TRBJ2-3; 12 bases agree with TRBD2. Per germline, CDR1 GTSNPN and CDR2 SVGIG (reference sequence). CDR3 length: 17 residues. V was pared by 2 bases and J by 6 bases, with 12 bases of the junction left unmatched.

The genes are TRBV2 and TRBJ1-1; perhaps TRBD1 as D (6 bases). Trimming stripped 6 bases from V and 2 bases from J, with 13 bases between. Germline V gene data show CDR1 as SNHLY and CDR2 as FYNNEI. The CDR3 is made up of 14 amino acids. The CDR3 loop reads CASRQVRGNTEAFF. The CDR3 nucleotides are TGTGCCAGCAGACAGGTCAGGGGAAACACTGAAGCTTTCTTT. The full variable domain, rest sourced from reference TRBV2 and TRBJ1-1, is EPEVTQTPSHQVTQMGQEVILRCVPISNHLYFYWYRQILGQKVEFLVSFYNNEISEKSEIFDDQFSVERPDGSNFTLKIRSTKLEDSAMYFCASRQVRGNTEAFFGQGTRLTVV.

The chain has TRBV16 and TRBJ1-4; 7 nucleotides match TRBD1. V gave up 0 bases and J gave up 3 bases; unmatched junction bases: 16. The CDR3 runs to 20 residues. Per the germline V gene, CDR1 is KGHSY and CDR2 is FQNENV. CDR3 residues: CASSQSIGFRDSTSNEKLFF. DNA for the CDR3: TGTGCCAGCAGCCAATCAATAGGATTCCGGGACAGCACTTCTAATGAAAAACTGTTTTTT.

V gene TRBV6-6 combines with J gene TRBJ2-3; TRBD2 matches at 7 bases. V gave up 9 bases and J gave up 4 bases; unmatched junction bases: 7. The germline V gene has CDR1 MNHNY and CDR2 SVGAGI (reference sequence). The CDR3 runs to 13 residues. CDR3: CASRLAEADTQYF. CDR3 bases: TGTGCCAGTCGACTAGCTGAGGCAGATACGCAGTATTTT.

This sequence joins TRBV7-9 and TRBJ1-2; a weak D match, TRBD1 (5 bases). The CDR3 contains 14 residues. Per the germline V gene, CDR1 is SEHNR and CDR2 is FQNEAQ (reference sequence). V gave up 1 base and J gave up 4 bases, with 10 bases separating them. CDR3 sequence reads: CASSLGDGVYGYTF. Here the CDR3 DNA reads TGTGCCAGCAGCTTAGGGGACGGAGTCTATGGCTACACCTTC.

CDR3 DNA: TGTGCCAGCAGTGACAGGGGCACAGATACGCAGTATTTT. This translates into CASSDRGTDTQYF. The V gene is TRBV6-1, the J gene TRBJ2-3, with a tentative D call TRBD1 (5 bases). The CDR3 is 13 residues long. CDR1 is MNHNS, CDR2 SASEGT, per germline. The V and J ends lost 3 bases and 1 base respectively, with 5 bases between them.

This sequence joins TRBV7-6 and TRBJ2-3, with D possibly called TRBD1 or TRBD2 (5 bases each). Germline loops: CDR1 SGHVS, CDR2 FNYEAQ. The CDR3 contains 15 residues. Trimming shortened V by 5 bases and J by 6 bases, and 18 bases separated the two germline ends. CDR3 bases: TGTGCCAGCAGCCGTTCGGGGCCGCGGTCGGATACGCAGTATTTT. This translates into CASSRSGPRSDTQYF.

V and J are TRBV4-1 and TRBJ2-2; D not resolved. Germline CDR1 MGHRA, CDR2 YSYEKL. The CDR3 consists of 15 residues. V lost 0 bases and J lost 4, with 9 bases in between. The CDR3 here is CASSQELHGTGELFF. For the CDR3, the DNA is TGCGCCAGCAGCCAAGAACTCCACGGCACCGGGGAGCTGTTTTTT.

The chain uses TRBV13 and TRBJ2-7; a weak D match, TRBD2 (7 bases). This CDR3 contains 15 residues. Trimming shortened V by 5 bases and J by 5 bases, and 19 bases separated the two germline ends. Per germline, CDR1 PRHDT and CDR2 FYEKMQ (reference sequence). As DNA, the CDR3 is TGTGCCAGCAGCCAACGCACGACGGGGGGCAACGAGCAGTACTTC. As protein: CASSQRTTGGNEQYF. Together with reference TRBV13 and TRBJ2-7, the CDR3 gives the full variable domain: AAGVIQSPRHLIKEKRETATLKCYPIPRHDTVYWYQQGPGQDPQFLISFYEKMQSDKGSIPDRFSAQQFSDYHSELNMSSLELGDSALYFCASSQRTTGGNEQYFGPGTRLTVT.

This chain joins TRBV7-8 and TRBJ2-7; D gene ambiguous. V was shortened by 0 bases and J by 1 base, with 7 bases between the two germline ends. Germline CDR1 is SGHVS and CDR2 is FQNEAQ. The CDR3 is made up of 14 amino acids. The chain's CDR3 is CASSLASQSYEQYF. The CDR3 coding sequence is TGTGCCAGCAGCTTAGCGAGCCAGTCCTACGAGCAGTACTTC.

This chain links TRBV27 with TRBJ1-2, with D unclear. The germline V gene has CDR1 MNHEY and CDR2 SMNVEV (reference sequence). V lost 3 bases to trimming and J lost 4 bases, with 6 bases between them. The CDR3 loop spans 12 amino acids. In DNA, the CDR3 is TGTGCCAGCAGTTTGTGGGTCTATGGCTACACCTTC. Protein sequence: CASSLWVYGYTF.

The chain is built from TRBV5-1 and TRBJ2-1; D ambiguous. Germline CDR1 and CDR2: SGHRS and YFSETQ. CDR3 length: 13 residues. V was clipped by 0 bases and J by 10 bases, with 11 bases between them. The CDR3 here is CASSLEGPLEQFF. DNA of the CDR3: TGCGCCAGCAGCTTGGAAGGACCGCTCGAGCAGTTCTTC. The whole variable domain, remainder taken from reference TRBV5-1 and TRBJ2-1, is KAGVTQTPRYLIKTRGQQVTLSCSPISGHRSVSWYQQTPGQGLQFLFEYFSETQRNKGNFPGRFSGRQFSNSRSEMNVSTLELGDSALYLCASSLEGPLEQFFGPGTRLTVL.

The chain is built from TRBV5-6 and TRBJ2-5; D might be TRBD1 or TRBD2, each matching 5 bases. V dropped 4 bases and J dropped 7 bases, with 26 bases sitting between them. CDR3 size: 17 residues. Germline loops: CDR1 SGHDT, CDR2 YYEEEE. This chain's CDR3 is CASSANPGPSAFWTQYF. CDR3 in DNA: TGTGCCAGCAGCGCTAACCCGGGGCCCTCTGCATTCTGGACCCAGTACTTC.

The chain couples TRBV9 to TRBJ1-1, with TRBD1 matching over 8 bases. Unmatched junction bases numbered 5, after V lost 3 bases and J lost 4 bases. The CDR3 runs to 14 residues. Germline V CDR1 and CDR2: SGDLS, YYNGEE. The CDR3 DNA reads TGTGCCAGCAGCGCCGGACAGGGTGTCACTGAAGCTTTCTTT. This codes for CASSAGQGVTEAFF.

V gene TRBV6-6 combines with J gene TRBJ1-1; 8 bases fit TRBD1. V dropped 6 bases and J dropped 0; count of bases not matched to a gene: 9. This CDR3 has 16 residues. The germline gives CDR1 MNHNY, CDR2 SVGAGI (reference sequence). The CDR3 DNA is TGTGCCAGCAGCGAACGGACAGGGCACGTGAACACTGAAGCTTTCTTT. It yields the protein CASSERTGHVNTEAFF.

The rearrangement joins TRBV18 to TRBJ2-3, with TRBD2 identical over 11 bases. The CDR3 covers 16 residues. The junction had 0 bases not matched to a gene; V was cut back by 0 bases and J by 1 base. Germline CDR1 KGHSH, CDR2 LQKENI. The CDR3 sequence is CASSPPSGRGTDTQYF. CDR3 DNA sequence: TGTGCCAGCTCACCACCTAGCGGGAGGGGCACAGATACGCAGTATTTT.

The chain has TRBV9 and TRBJ2-2; the match to TRBD2 covers 7 bases. Germline V lookup: CDR1 SGDLS, CDR2 YYNGEE. The CDR3 is made up of 16 amino acids. V dropped 2 bases and J dropped 1; count of bases not matched to a gene: 5. For the CDR3, the DNA is TGTGCCAGCAGCGTCCGTGAGCGGGGGAACACCGGGGAGCTGTTTTTT. Protein product: CASSVRERGNTGELFF.

The DNA for the CDR3 is TGTGCCAGCAGCTTAGGCCACGGCGCTAACTATGGCTACACCTTC. This translates into CASSLGHGANYGYTF. The chain couples TRBV13 to TRBJ1-2; no clear D. The germline CDR1 and CDR2 sequences are PRHDT and FYEKMQ (reference sequence). V was shortened by 0 bases and J by 0 bases, with 8 bases between the two germline ends. The CDR3 is 15 residues long.

V gene TRBV2 combines with J gene TRBJ1-4; a weak D match, TRBD1 (5 bases). The CDR3 has 15 amino acids. CDR1 SNHLY and CDR2 FYNNEI come from the germline V gene. V was pared by 4 bases and J by 5 bases, with 14 bases between. CDR3: CASSGGPRGNEKLFF. The CDR3 DNA reads TGTGCCAGCAGTGGAGGGCCGAGGGGAAATGAAAAACTGTTTTTT. Drawing the rest from reference TRBV2 and TRBJ1-4, the complete variable domain is EPEVTQTPSHQVTQMGQEVILRCVPISNHLYFYWYRQILGQKVEFLVSFYNNEISEKSEIFDDQFSVERPDGSNFTLKIRSTKLEDSAMYFCASSGGPRGNEKLFFGSGTQLSVL.

This rearrangement joins TRBV4-1 to TRBJ2-3; no clear D gene. Trimming removed 4 bases at V and 1 base at J, with 12 bases between. The CDR3 sequence is 15 residues long. Per germline, CDR1 MGHRA and CDR2 YSYEKL. The CDR3 here is CASSPRALRTDTQYF. CDR3 nucleotide sequence: TGCGCCAGCAGCCCCCGGGCCCTTCGCACAGATACGCAGTATTTT.

CDR3 DNA sequence: TGTGCCAGCAGTTTACCCCCCGGCCCGCCGGGGTGGGGTGAGCAGTTCTTC. It codes for CASSLPPGPPGWGEQFF. The chain recombines TRBV27 with TRBJ2-1; D perhaps matches TRBD2 (5 bases). CDR3 length equals 17 residues. The germline gives CDR1 MNHEY, CDR2 SMNVEV (reference sequence). Deletions cut 2 bases from V and 9 bases from J, with 23 bases between.